Listed here are 20 T cell receptor beta chains from one sample, sequenced in a study of blood T cell repertoires in COVID-19 (TCRdb year 2020). Library method: the immunoSEQ multiplex PCR assay. TCRdb retrieved this table from immuneACCESS and kept in-frame rearrangements only. Not all clones are present; in checked studies, unresolved V genes account for under half, and no reason is known for the remainder. The sample yields tens of thousands of clones; roughly four fifths were counted once. The ten largest clones capture about 37% of the sample. The sequencing sample was made of peripheral blood. These receptors originate from an older man with acute or convalescent COVID-19.

This chain joins TRBV28 and TRBJ2-1; D is perhaps TRBD1 (7 bases). This CDR3 contains 14 residues. Trimming left V 7 bases short and J 8 bases short, with 18 bases between. Germline V gene lookup returns CDR1 MDHEN and CDR2 SYDVKM. The CDR3 sequence: CASTAGQHVHEQFF. In nucleotides, the CDR3 is TGTGCCAGCACCGCGGGACAGCACGTACATGAGCAGTTCTTC.

The V gene is TRBV27, the J gene TRBJ2-1, with TRBD2 matching 8 bases. CDR3 length: 14 residues. V lost 9 bases and J lost 9; bases outside the gene matches: 13. Germline V lookup: CDR1 MNHEY, CDR2 SMNVEV (reference sequence). CDR3 amino acids: CASRSGRDKGEQFF. The CDR3 nucleotides read TGTGCCAGTCGAAGCGGGAGAGATAAGGGTGAGCAGTTCTTC.

V gene TRBV28 combines with J gene TRBJ2-4; 9 bases fit TRBD1. The germline V gene encodes CDR1 MDHEN and CDR2 SYDVKM. This CDR3 region has 20 residues. The trim removed 3 bases at V and 2 bases at J, leaving 17 bases unmatched. The DNA for the CDR3 is TGTGCCAGCAGTTTTGCCCAGGAAAGCGGACAGGGGAGGACCAAAAACATTCAGTACTTC. Translation: CASSFAQESGQGRTKNIQYF.

In DNA form, the CDR3 reads TGTGCCAGCAGTGAAGCGTACGAGACAGGGGGTTATGGCTACACCTTC. Amino acid sequence: CASSEAYETGGYGYTF. The V gene is TRBV6-1, the J gene TRBJ1-2, with TRBD1 matching over 9 bases. This CDR3 spans 16 amino acids. Germline CDR1 MNHNS, CDR2 SASEGT. V dropped 0 bases and J dropped 5; count of bases not matched to a gene: 7.

This sequence joins TRBV5-6 and TRBJ2-7, with a weak D call TRBD1 (6 bases). CDR3 length: 13 residues. The germline gives CDR1 SGHDT, CDR2 YYEEEE. V was cut by 4 bases and J by 7 bases, with 15 bases left in between. The CDR3 DNA follows: TGTGCCAGCAGCCCCGGACAGCTGAGGGAGCAGTACTTC. It translates to CASSPGQLREQYF.

The chain is built from TRBV2 and TRBJ2-2, with D unresolved. Germline CDR1 reads SNHLY; CDR2 reads FYNNEI. V was pared by 9 bases and J by 1 base, with 12 bases between. The CDR3 extends over 14 amino acids. CDR3 DNA: TGTGCCAGTCGTGGTCTATTGAACACCGGGGAGCTGTTTTTT. This encodes CASRGLLNTGELFF.

As to this clone: Its ends do not fully match the called genes, so a read error is possible. The J gene is TRBJ2-7, the V gene TRBV19; D is perhaps TRBD1 (6 bases). Germline CDR1 LNHDA, CDR2 SQIVND (reference sequence). The CDR3 extends over 12 amino acids. DNA for the CDR3: TGTGCCAGCTCCTCAGGGGCCGTCGCGCGGGTCTTC. This sequence encodes CASSSGAVARVF.

The rearrangement links TRBV7-2 to TRBJ1-6, with 7 bases matching TRBD1. Germline assignment: CDR1 SGHTA and CDR2 FQGNSA. The CDR3 totals 15 residues. The V segment lost 2 bases and the J segment 8 bases; nucleotides outside the gene matches: 6. This CDR3 is CASSLYRGKDSPLHF. The CDR3 DNA sequence: TGTGCCAGCAGCTTATACAGGGGAAAAGATTCACCCCTCCACTTT.

The rearrangement joins TRBV28 to TRBJ2-2; a weak D match, TRBD2 (6 bases). The CDR3 length is 15 residues. V was cut by 4 bases and J by 7 bases, with 16 bases left in between. Per germline, CDR1 MDHEN and CDR2 SYDVKM. The chain's CDR3 is CASSSGTRGGGELFF. CDR3 sequence (DNA): TGTGCCAGCAGTTCCGGGACTCGGGGAGGCGGGGAGCTGTTTTTT.

V usage is TRBV5-4 and J usage is TRBJ2-3; D possibly corresponds to TRBD1 (5 bases). The CDR3 totals 12 residues. Trimming shortened V by 3 bases and J by 6 bases, and 8 bases separated the two germline ends. Germline loops: CDR1 SGHNT, CDR2 YYREEE (reference sequence). In nucleotides, the CDR3 is TGTGCCAGCAGCTCCTACAGGGATACGCAGTATTTT. This encodes CASSSYRDTQYF. The variable domain in full, with the rest retrieved from reference TRBV5-4 and TRBJ2-3, is ETGVTQSPTHLIKTRGQQVTLRCSSQSGHNTVSWYQQALGQGPQFIFQYYREEENGRGNFPPRFSGLQFPNYSSELNVNALELDDSALYLCASSSYRDTQYFGPGTRLTVL.

V is TRBV4-1 and J is TRBJ2-1; 8 nucleotides match TRBD2. V was clipped by 0 bases and J by 7 bases; unmatched bases: 5. This CDR3 has 15 residues. Per the germline V gene, CDR1 is MGHRA and CDR2 is YSYEKL. The CDR3 nucleotides are TGCGCCAGCAGCCAAGATCCGGGGGGGGTGAATGAGCAGTTCTTC. Its translation: CASSQDPGGVNEQFF.

CDR3 nucleotide sequence: TGTGCCAGCAGCTTAGGTTCATTAGATACGCAGTATTTT. Translating gives CASSLGSLDTQYF. The V gene is TRBV7-6, the J gene TRBJ2-3, with D unresolved. This CDR3 region has 13 residues. Germline CDR1 and CDR2: SGHVS and FNYEAQ. With 1 base removed from V and 5 bases from J, the gap between germline ends came to 7 bases.

The rearrangement uses TRBV10-3 and TRBJ1-4; no clear D gene. The CDR3 sequence is 13 residues long. V dropped 3 bases and J dropped 7 bases, with 9 bases sitting between them. The germline V gene encodes CDR1 ENHRY and CDR2 SYGVKD. The CDR3 here is CAISDRKTEKLFF. CDR3 coding DNA: TGTGCCATCAGTGACAGGAAAACTGAAAAACTGTTTTTT.

J is TRBJ1-6 and V is TRBV5-1; possibly TRBD1 for D (5 bases). The CDR3 covers 15 residues. V was pared by 4 bases and J by 5 bases, with 13 bases between. Germline V gene sequence: CDR1 SGHRS, CDR2 YFSETQ. CDR3 amino acids: CASSPDTANNSPLHF. CDR3 DNA sequence: TGCGCCAGCAGCCCGGACACGGCAAATAATTCACCCCTCCACTTT.

This clone was seen only a few times. This chain links TRBV19 with TRBJ1-5; no firm D call. V lost 5 bases and J lost 4, with 18 bases in between. Germline V gene data show CDR1 as LNHDA and CDR2 as SQIVND (reference sequence). This CDR3 spans 16 amino acids. CDR3 DNA sequence: TGTGCCAGTAGTTTCTACAGCGGCGATGGGAATCAGCCCCAGCATTTT. Translating it yields CASSFYSGDGNQPQHF.

CDR3 sequence: CASSSRGQGARETQYF. The DNA of the CDR3 is TGTGCCAGCAGCTCGAGGGGACAGGGGGCGAGGGAGACCCAGTACTTC. This rearrangement joins TRBV7-3 to TRBJ2-5; 12 nucleotides align to TRBD1. The germline CDR1 and CDR2 sequences are SGHTA and FQGTGA. The CDR3 runs to 16 residues. Trimming took 4 bases from V and 5 from J; bases not matched to a gene: 8.

The chain couples TRBV18 to TRBJ2-5; 7 positions match TRBD1. V shed 3 bases and J 4 bases; nucleotides not matched to a gene: 2. This CDR3 has 13 residues. CDR1 is KGHSH, CDR2 LQKENI, per germline. As DNA, the CDR3 is TGTGCCAGCTCACCCGGGACAGCAGAGACCCAGTACTTC. Translation: CASSPGTAETQYF.

The V gene is TRBV27, the J gene TRBJ1-2, with TRBD1 matching over 8 bases. The CDR3 runs to 13 residues. CDR1 and CDR2 from the germline V gene are MNHEY and SMNVEV (reference sequence). V trimming: 3 bases; J trimming: 7 bases; junction bases outside the gene matches: 4. CDR3 amino acids: CASSFGTGGGYTF. The CDR3 DNA follows: TGTGCCAGCAGTTTCGGGACAGGAGGTGGCTACACCTTC.

This rearrangement joins TRBV3-1 (or the pseudogene TRBV3-2) to TRBJ2-7; D is uncertain. Germline values: CDR1 LGHDT, CDR2 YNNKEL (reference sequence). The CDR3 is 11 residues long. With 1 base removed from V and 11 bases from J, the gap between germline ends came to 9 bases. In nucleotides, the CDR3 is TGTGCCAGCAGCCAAGCCACAGTGGAGTACTTC. It codes for CASSQATVEYF.

J is TRBJ2-3 and V is TRBV5-4, with 7 bases lining up with TRBD2. The germline CDR1 and CDR2 sequences are SGHNT and YYREEE (reference sequence). The CDR3 is made up of 13 amino acids. Trimming at V came to 1 base and at J to 4 bases, leaving 0 bases not matched to a gene. The CDR3 region has the DNA TGTGCCAGCAGCTTGCGGGGGGCAGATACGCAGTATTTT. As protein: CASSLRGADTQYF.